This T cell receptor beta chain originates from a study of OX40 agonist ivuxolimab in advanced cancers. Study-wide context: The costimulatory receptor OX40 (CD134) was targeted by ivuxolimab, a fully human IgG2 agonistic monoclonal antibody. Intravenous ivuxolimab was administered to patients every 2 weeks at six dose levels: 0.01, 0.1, 0.3, 1.5, 3 and 10 mg/kg. Of the approximately 53 patients in dose escalation, about 20 had hepatocellular carcinoma, about 15 had melanoma, 9 had renal cell carcinoma and 9 had head and neck cancer. The dose-escalation cohort was roughly 83% male with a mean age of around 64 years, ranging from 23 to 79. Patients were allowed to have had prior anti-PD-1, anti-PD-L1 or anti-CTLA-4 therapy, and approximately 41% of the dose-escalation patients had previously received checkpoint inhibitors. Partial responses occurred in three dose-escalation patients: two with cutaneous melanoma and one with hepatocellular carcinoma. Peripheral TCRbeta sequencing was intended to test whether TCR sequence diversity was altered and clonal T-cell expansion was caused by ivuxolimab. The paper describes the monotherapy dose-escalation part (N of about 54 patients) of the phase I trial of ivuxolimab.

Points on this clone: What antigen it recognizes has not been identified. No much larger clonotype is one base removed from it; base qualities were not supplied.

Via the germline V gene, CDR1 is SGHDT and CDR2 YYEEEE. Cut back by 5 bases and 6 bases, the V and J ends lie 3 bases apart. The CDR3 runs 11 residues from the cysteine to the phenylalanine. Only CDR3 DNA remains: 33 bases, in frame from the first base. The full study reports these points: The antigen specificity of the clonally expanded peripheral T cells was not determined. In partial responders in the 0.1-3.0 mg/kg groups, normalized peripheral clonal expansion was found to be among the lowest, especially among CD8+ T cells. On average, CD8+ T cells showed more expanded clones than CD4+ T cells after ivuxolimab. At doses of 0.1 to 3.0 mg/kg, clonal expansion of both CD4+ and CD8+ T cells in blood was seen between baseline and week 6. Low levels of normalized T-cell clonal expansion were also seen in some patients who did not respond.

Genomic DNA was isolated from the sorted cells so that the TCRbeta CDR3 region could be sequenced. The immunoSEQ Assay was used to sequence the TCRbeta CDR3 regions. Imported from immuneACCESS, the table was reduced by TCRdb to in-frame sequences with V and J called. These copies leave out some clones; in studies compared against another copy, an unresolved V gene accounts for under half, and the cause of the remainder is not known. This sample has about 68,000 clones in its table, and over 75% of those were observed once. The ten top clones hold 0.55% to 0.85% of the sample. The trial excluded patients who had a history of autoimmune disease or who were on systemic immunosuppression. Peripheral blood for TCR sequencing was collected from all dose cohorts at baseline, on cycle 4 day 1, and on cycle 7 day 1. The samples were drawn from a first-in-human, open-label, multicenter phase I dose-escalation trial of ivuxolimab. Adults with locally advanced or metastatic head and neck squamous cell, hepatocellular, melanoma or renal cell carcinoma were enrolled in the trial. Before TCR sequencing, CD4+ and CD8+ T cells were separately sorted from peripheral blood.

Material: CD4+ or CD8+ T cells sorted from blood, obtained in a trial of the OX40 agonist ivuxolimab. The sequence links TRBV5-6 to TRBJ1-6, with the D gene not confidently named. The TCR was taken from an adult with an advanced solid tumor such as melanoma, head and neck, liver or kidney cancer. The DNA sequence is given as TGTGCCAGCAGTCGTAATTCACCCCTCCACTTT. Its protein reads: CASSRNSPLHF.